This T cell receptor beta chain stems from a study of shared clonotypes between healthy human individuals (TCRdb year 2020). With respect to the entire study: The cohort included a few men and a couple of women between 18 and 49 years of age. To increase sequencing depth and limit assay-specific biases, TCR repertoire library preparation and sequencing were carried out by different laboratories using diverse techniques. For each donor, CD4 naive and CD4 memory were each run on three plates, CD8 naive on two plates, and CD8 memory on one plate. To estimate repertoire size and how much clonotypes are shared between individuals, the study performed deep sequencing of blood TCR repertoires from about 5 healthy adults. Between about 0.85 and 10 billion PBMCs per donor were obtained by leukapheresis. Overall study outcomes, separate from this receptor: Sharing across a few donors was observed for 5% to 6.5% of naive CD4, 3.5% of naive CD8, 2% to 2.5% of memory CD4, and around 0.44% of memory CD8 clonotypes. Pairwise subsampling led to the expectation that sequencing depth would affect the degree of clonotype sharing among donors. Naive subsets generally had larger estimated clonotype richness than memory subsets did. Higher generation probabilities were observed for clonotypes shared by all four sorted-subset donors than for non-shared clonotypes. Sampling was restricted to blood, and TCR repertoires in tissues likely differ from the TCR repertoires found in blood. Even with the large sequencing depth, rarefaction of the sorted-subset datasets indicated that sequencing was incomplete. The genetic and exposure-history diversity represented was limited by the small number of donors.

To note about this clone: Its specific antigen is unknown. There are no base qualities to consult, and no much larger clone falls within one base.

The donors were healthy, HIV-negative adults who had no recently reported acute infections or vaccinations. Every donor was a Caucasian adult living in Nashville, Tennessee, USA. CD4+ T cells were enriched through magnetic negative selection, after which naive cells were positively selected on CD45RA and the remaining negative fraction served as the memory subset. After blood collection by leukapheresis, PBMCs were isolated using Ficoll-Histopaque density gradient centrifugation and then cryopreserved in the vapor phase of liquid nitrogen. Purity and quantity of every magnetically sorted T cell population were checked by analytical flow cytometry. From each sorted fraction, genomic DNA was isolated and quantified by UV absorbance on a Nanodrop 2000c. The CDR3 contains 12 residues, cysteine and phenylalanine counted. The read is trimmed to its CDR3 DNA, 36 bases read in frame from base 1. From a lookup of the germline V gene, CDR1 and CDR2 are KGHSH and LQKENI. V is clipped by 2 bases and J by 12 bases, and the sequence between their germline boundaries is 11 bases long.

Using the deep immunoSEQ assay, multiplex PCR amplified TCR CDR3 regions from genomic DNA. Extracted genomic DNA from each cell subset was spread evenly across all wells of several immunoSEQ 96-well plates, with each plate serving as a replicate. For sorted subsets, approximately 0.2 ug of genomic DNA, equivalent to 25,000 to 35,000 T cell genomes, went into each replicate PCR. Purified libraries were quantified with a Qubit 3.0 fluorometer, sized on a Bioanalyzer 2100, and re-quantified with the KAPA Library Quantification kit. Each immunoSEQ 96-well plate was sequenced on its own single-read 150-cycle Illumina NextSeq 550 flow cell. The original pipeline was this. Because the immunoSEQ output held only junctional sequences and lacked quality scores, the filtering could not match the filtering applied to full-length reads. Sequences were annotated with PyIR, a Python wrapper for IgBLAST v1.9, and V/J genes and CDR3 were assigned using IMGT germline references. Reads were filtered out if the reads had weak V/J assignments (E-value above 1e-6), no CDR3, stop codons, out-of-frame junctions, or ambiguous translated residues. V3J clonotypes were defined by identical inferred V gene, J gene, and CDR3 amino acid sequence. Percentage overlap between repertoires was calculated by dividing the number of shared unique clonotypes by the size of the smaller repertoire. Repertoire richness was assessed with RTK rarefaction, the Chao1 estimator, and Recon v2.1 estimates of unobserved clonotypes. Generation probabilities were computed with OLGA for all TCRbeta clonotypes obtained by the gDNA method from a handful of donors. TCRdb provides this immuneACCESS table in a form limited to in-frame rearrangements. Some clones are lacking; in checked studies, under half of them reflect an unresolved V gene, and why the rest are absent is not known. The D gene and trimming were derived from the DNA, and the V and J assignments and clone size from that table. The sample contains about 980,000 clones, 60% to 85% of them found a single time. The ten biggest clones cover around 1.4% of the sample.

This TCR derives from a man younger than 35 in good health. Sequenced material: memory CD4+ T cells sorted from blood. In light of the paper, this sample's cell subset or site label describes: CD45RA-negative fraction. Recombination connected TRBV18 to TRBJ2-1; the D gene assignment is ambiguous. The nucleotide sequence is given as TGTGCCAGCTCACCATCCCCGCTTGGGCAGTTCTTC. Translated, this is CASSPSPLGQFF.